This TCR beta chain was identified during a study of response to subunit inactivated influenza vaccine. Broader study findings: The authors suggested that few new T cells are recruited per seasonal influenza vaccination.

About this clonotype itself: Its target is not known.

This CDR3 contains 16 residues. V shed 0 bases and J shed 3 bases, with 12 bases lying between them. TCRdb recomputed calls from the RT-PCR reads with MiXCR, one row per CDR3 protein. The data hold 400,000 to 550,000 distinct CDR3 sequences, with roughly 27% observed a single time. The V call is TRBV12-3 or TRBV12-4, the J call TRBJ1-3; D unresolved. This specimen was CD4+ T cells sorted from PBMCs, taken more than 4 days after vaccination. This TCR came from a man aged 50-59 years who received an inactivated influenza vaccine. As DNA, the CDR3 is TGTGCCAGCAGTTTAGCGCCATACCGCGGTGGAAACACCATATATTTT. Encoded protein: CASSLAPYRGGNTIYF.